Below are 18 T cell receptor beta chains sequenced from a single sample in a study of immune characterization of retroperitoneal liposarcoma. TCRdb ran MiXCR on the PCR reads and lists one entry per CDR3 protein. The table records 9,000 to 10,000 distinct CDR3 sequences, about a quarter of them present only once. The sequenced sample was tumor tissue. The receptor set was obtained from a male donor with retroperitoneal liposarcoma.

A note on this clonotype: A much larger clone differs by one base, so this may be a read error. The CDR3 end shows no conserved phenylalanine or tryptophan, and so a read error is likely. The chain combines TRBV6-5 with TRBJ2-1; D not certain. Deletions cut 5 bases from V and 8 bases from J, with 10 bases between. The CDR3 runs 12 residues. Germline CDR1 and CDR2: MNHEY and SVGAGI. CDR3 protein: CASSERPYEQFL. In DNA form, the CDR3 reads TGTGCCAGCAGTGAAAGACCCTATGAGCAGTTCTTG.

This clonotype appeared many times. The chain couples TRBV7-9 to TRBJ2-5; TRBD2 agrees at 16 bases. The CDR3 is 18 amino acids. Germline CDR1 and CDR2: SEHNR and FQNEAQ (reference sequence). V was clipped by 4 bases and J by 11 bases; unmatched bases: 16. The CDR3 sequence is CASSSAPGLAGGGNEQYF. The CDR3 DNA sequence: TGTGCCAGCAGCTCCGCCCCGGGACTAGCGGGAGGGGGAAATGAGCAGTACTTC.

This clonotype is termed medium-sized. J is TRBJ2-3 and V is TRBV6-1; D not certain. CDR1 and CDR2 (germline): MNHNS, SASEGT. The CDR3 runs 13 residues. Trimming cost V 6 bases and J 5 bases, with 12 bases left between them. CDR3 in DNA: TGTGCCAGCAGCTTGACTGTGCGAGATACGCAGTATTTT. Its translation is CASSLTVRDTQYF.

CDR3 in amino acids: CASSPMSGQGGTDTQYF. The CDR3 nucleotides are TGCGCCAGCAGCCCGATGTCAGGACAGGGGGGCACAGATACGCAGTATTTT. V gene TRBV4-3 combines with J gene TRBJ2-3; TRBD1 matches 10 bases. Germline CDR1 LGHNA, CDR2 YSLEER. After removal of 4 bases from V and 1 base from J, the junction contained 8 bases not matched to a gene. This CDR3 comprises 17 residues.

The J gene is TRBJ2-1, the V gene TRBV25-1; TRBD1 matches 8 bases. CDR1 is MGHDK, CDR2 SYGVNS, per germline. The CDR3 is 13 amino acids. V gave up 7 bases and J gave up 10 bases; unmatched junction bases: 9. CDR3 in DNA: TGTGCCAGCACGAGGCAGGGGGCGTACGAGCAGTTCTTC. This codes for CASTRQGAYEQFF.

This clonotype was picked up a small number of times. V is TRBV12-5 and J is TRBJ2-1, with D perhaps matching TRBD1 or TRBD2 (5 bases each). Per germline, CDR1 LGHNT and CDR2 FRNRAP. The CDR3 has 19 amino acids. V lost 1 base and J 13 bases, leaving 32 bases between the germline ends. The chain's CDR3 is CASGLALGPANRIQETQFF. The CDR3 DNA reads TGTGCTAGTGGTTTGGCCCTGGGACCCGCCAATCGCATCCAAGAGACCCAGTTCTTC. Based on the CDR3 plus reference TRBV12-5 and TRBJ2-1, the full variable domain is DARVTQTPRHKVTEMGQEVTMRCQPILGHNTVFWYRQTMMQGLELLAYFRNRAPLDDSGMPKDRFSAEMPDATLATLKIQPSEPRDSAVYFCASGLALGPANRIQETQFFGPGTRLTVL.

The chain has TRBV6-6 and TRBJ1-5; no reliable D call. The V gene's germline CDR1 is MNHNY and CDR2 SVGAGI (reference sequence). The V gene lost 6 bases and the J gene lost 0 bases, with 12 bases spanning the gap. The CDR3 length is 15 residues. This CDR3 reads CASRYSTNSNQPQHF. The DNA of the CDR3 is TGTGCCAGCAGATACAGCACGAATAGCAATCAGCCCCAGCATTTT.

There are a few counts of this clonotype. J is TRBJ2-1 and V is TRBV27; either TRBD1 or TRBD2 may supply D (6 bases each). The DNA matches TRBJ2-5 better at its end, which makes the J call doubtful. This CDR3 contains 14 residues. Germline V gene data show CDR1 as MNHEY and CDR2 as SMNVEV (reference sequence). The CDR3: CASSSGDTTETQYF. The CDR3 nucleotides are TGTGCCAGCAGCTCGGGGGACACTACAGAGACCCAGTACTTC.

The chain combines TRBV7-2 with TRBJ1-1; D is possibly TRBD1 (5 bases). The CDR3 spans 15 residues. The ends were cut back, 5 bases at V and 1 base at J, with 14 bases in the middle. Germline lookup yields CDR1 SGHTA and CDR2 FQGNSA. The CDR3 DNA reads as TGTGCCAGCAGCCCTTGGGGAGGGGCGAACACTGAAGCTTTCTTT. Translated, it gives CASSPWGGANTEAFF. The entire variable domain, with the rest obtained from reference TRBV7-2 and TRBJ1-1, is as follows: GAGVSQSPSNKVTEKGKDVELRCDPISGHTALYWYRQSLGQGLEFLIYFQGNSAPDKSGLPSDRFSAERTGGSVSTLTIQRTQQEDSAVYLCASSPWGGANTEAFFGQGTRLTVV.

The DNA of the CDR3 is TGTGCCAGCAATATCGCGGCAACTAACTATGGCTACACCTTC. It yields the protein CASNIAATNYGYTF. The V and J genes are TRBV6-1 and TRBJ1-2; D gene unclear. Between the trimmed V and J ends, which lost 7 bases and 0 bases, there was a span of 12 bases. The CDR3 extends over 14 amino acids. Germline CDR1 MNHNS, CDR2 SASEGT.

This clonotype was found once. V and J are TRBV12-3 or TRBV12-4 and TRBJ2-1; no clear D gene. The closer fit of TRBJ2-7 to the DNA end suggests the J call may be wrong. The CDR3 is made up of 15 amino acids. CDR3 nucleotides: TGTGCCAGCAGTTTATTTCCCAGCTCCTACAATGAGCAGTACTTC. It encodes CASSLFPSSYNEQYF.

This clonotype was detected only a few times. The chain links TRBV27 to TRBJ1-2; D is unresolved. The germline CDR1 and CDR2 sequences are MNHEY and SMNVEV (reference sequence). V lost 4 bases to trimming and J lost 4 bases, with 16 bases between them. This CDR3 is 15 amino acids long. The CDR3, as DNA: TGTGCCAGCAGTTCTTCTCCCTGGCACGGCTATGGCTACACCTTC. This sequence encodes CASSSSPWHGYGYTF.

This clonotype was seen a few times. This rearrangement joins TRBV12-3 or TRBV12-4 to TRBJ1-6; no firm D call. The V end was cut by 6 bases, the J end by 0 bases, with 9 bases between. This CDR3 is built from 15 residues. The CDR3 nucleotides are TGTGCCAGCAGCCAAACTGACTCCTATAATTCACCCCTCCACTTT. It yields the protein CASSQTDSYNSPLHF.

By share, this clonotype ranks as medium-sized (0.01 to 0.1%). The V and J genes are TRBV6-1 and TRBJ2-1; a possible D gene is TRBD2 (5 bases). The DNA end is more similar to TRBJ2-7, so the J call may be wrong. Per germline, CDR1 MNHNS and CDR2 SASEGT. This CDR3 is built from 12 residues. The CDR3 DNA sequence: TGTGCCACATCCCCCGGAGGCTACGAGCAGTACTTC. Protein sequence: CATSPGGYEQYF.

This clonotype came up many times. V usage is TRBV6-1 and J usage is TRBJ2-4; D remains ambiguous. The CDR3 totals 11 residues. The germline V and J ends were trimmed by 5 bases and 13 bases, with 12 bases remaining between them. CDR1 MNHNS and CDR2 SASEGT come from the germline V gene. The CDR3 reads CASSPGNEQYF. CDR3 DNA: TGTGCCAGCAGTCCCGGCAATGAGCAGTACTTC.

This clonotype was seen a few times. J is TRBJ1-5 and V is TRBV12-3 or TRBV12-4; tentative D call: TRBD1 (5 bases). With 5 bases removed from V and 7 bases from J, the gap between germline ends came to 12 bases. CDR3 length: 13 amino acids. The CDR3 region is CASSTTVGQPQHF. The CDR3 nucleotides read TGTGCCAGCAGTACGACAGTGGGGCAGCCCCAGCATTTT.

The rearrangement uses TRBV6-5 and TRBJ2-5, with TRBD2 matching over 7 bases. The end of the DNA aligns better with TRBJ2-7, so the J call may be wrong. Germline assignment: CDR1 MNHEY and CDR2 SVGAGI. This CDR3 is built from 16 residues. The CDR3 here is CASSYSTRGSSYEQYF. In DNA, the CDR3 is TGTGCCAGCAGTTACTCGACGCGCGGGAGCTCCTACGAGCAGTACTTC.

The chain links TRBV12-3 or TRBV12-4 to TRBJ1-5; TRBD1 aligns across 7 bases. Germline trimming cut 3 bases from V and 7 bases from J; bases unmatched to any gene: 9. The CDR3 is 15 residues long. CDR3 in DNA: TGTGCCAGCAGTTTTAAAGGGGGCGGACAGCAGCCCCAGCATTTT. As protein: CASSFKGGGQQPQHF.